The present entry profiles one TCR beta chain with its context. Those patients picked for sequencing had displayed CD8+CD57+ cell expansion on flow cytometry. The data belong to a study of CD8+CD57+ T cells in acquired aplastic anemia. For the study at large: Mean DNA quantity obtained from sorted CD4+ and CD8+ cells was about 3.2 ug.

The CDR3 is made up of 15 amino acids. V lost 1 base and J lost 4, with 13 bases in between. Germline V gene lookup returns CDR1 MNHEY and CDR2 SVGAGI. For CDR3 and TCR beta VDJ profiling, genomic DNA was the template used. MiXCR, applied by TCRdb to the reads, yields one record per CDR3 protein. The table includes 450,000 to 550,000 distinct CDR3 sequences, over 25% detected once. The sequence was obtained from a human donor with aplastic anemia. Specimen: sorted CD4+, CD8+, or CD8+CD57+ T cells (not recorded which) from PBMCs. This chain uses TRBV6-5 with TRBJ1-1; no clear D. CDR3 amino acids: CASSYYAAPGTEAFF. The CDR3 nucleotides read TGTGCCAGCAGTTACTATGCAGCGCCGGGCACTGAAGCTTTCTTT.